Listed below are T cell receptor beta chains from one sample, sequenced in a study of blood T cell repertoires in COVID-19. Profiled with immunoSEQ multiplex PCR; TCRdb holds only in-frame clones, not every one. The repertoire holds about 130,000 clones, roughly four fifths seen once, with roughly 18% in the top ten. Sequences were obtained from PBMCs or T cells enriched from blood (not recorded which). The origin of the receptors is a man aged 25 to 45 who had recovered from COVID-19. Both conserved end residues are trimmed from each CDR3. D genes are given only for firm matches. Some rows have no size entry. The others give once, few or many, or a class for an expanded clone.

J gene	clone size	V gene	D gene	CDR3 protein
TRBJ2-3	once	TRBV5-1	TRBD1	ASSFLDRRASSTDTQY
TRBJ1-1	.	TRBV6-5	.	ASTLQGGNTEAF
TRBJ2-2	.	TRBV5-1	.	ASSSGSGELF
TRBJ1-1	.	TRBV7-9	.	ASSKSGRPGTEAF
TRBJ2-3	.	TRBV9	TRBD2	ASSVATSGIPDTQY
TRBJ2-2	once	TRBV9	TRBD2	ASSPGGMGTGELF
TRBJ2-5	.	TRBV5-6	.	ASSWGPLAETQY
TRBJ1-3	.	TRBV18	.	ASSPDILTGNTIY
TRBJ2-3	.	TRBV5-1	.	ASSLVPSGTDTQY
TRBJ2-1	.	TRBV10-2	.	ASGQGYNEQF
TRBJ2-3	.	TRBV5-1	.	ASSSGTDTQY
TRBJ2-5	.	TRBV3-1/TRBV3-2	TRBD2	ASSRRTSGAQETQY
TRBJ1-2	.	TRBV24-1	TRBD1	ATGGQTNYGYT
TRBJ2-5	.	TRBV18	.	ASFADTKGTQY
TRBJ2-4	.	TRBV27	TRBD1	ASSLSGQRLAKNIQY
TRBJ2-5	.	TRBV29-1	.	SVELQETQY
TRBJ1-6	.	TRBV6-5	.	ASGLGSYNSPLH
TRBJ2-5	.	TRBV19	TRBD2	ASSTGLAEETQY
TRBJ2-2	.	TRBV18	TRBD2	ASSPQSAGGEGELF
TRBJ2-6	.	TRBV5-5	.	ASSFLASPYSGANVLT
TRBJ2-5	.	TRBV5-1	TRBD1	ASSLTGDETQY
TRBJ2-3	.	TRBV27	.	ASSPHPLLDTQY
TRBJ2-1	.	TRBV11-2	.	ASSLRQGSNEQF
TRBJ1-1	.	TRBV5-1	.	ASSLDRLSRTEAF
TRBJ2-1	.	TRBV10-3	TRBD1	AITGTGINEQF
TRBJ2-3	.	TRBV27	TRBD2	ASSLFAGGDTQY
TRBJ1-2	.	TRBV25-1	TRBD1	ASSLTGGSIYGYT